This T cell receptor (beta chain) was sequenced for a study of regulatory T cells in long-lasting Graves disease. This CDR3 is 16 amino acids long. Germline CDR1 is SGDLS and CDR2 is YYNGEE. With 0 bases clipped from V and 0 bases from J, the junction kept 4 bases outside the gene matches. At least ten counts were recorded for this clonotype. The time point was: newly diagnosed GD, antithyroid drugs for less than 3 months. Researchers made the TCR library from RNA that was extracted from PBMCs. Building of the TCR beta libraries involved iRepertoire HTBI primers and Arm-PCR of CDR3 regions. A single record per CDR3 protein comes from TCRdb applying MiXCR to the multiplex PCR reads. The sample yields some 250,000 distinct CDR3 sequences, roughly 18% seen once. The same sample was also used in a study of T cells in Graves' hyperthyroidism and ophthalmopathy. In that study: Uncontrolled infection, other autoimmune disease, pregnancy or lactation led to exclusion. An initial round of RT-PCR targeting the TCR CDR3 relied on the HTBI primer set. A model using 13 V-J features told ophthalmopathy apart from stable hyperthyroidism.

The sequence came from a woman in her twenties or thirties with Graves disease. J is TRBJ1-2 and V is TRBV9, with 8 positions matching TRBD1. Sequenced here: peripheral blood mononuclear cells (PBMCs), sampled at new diagnosis, from a patient treated with antithyroid drugs. CDR3 in DNA: TGTGCCAGCAGCGTAGCAGGGGGCCTCACTAACTATGGCTACACCTTC. Translating gives CASSVAGGLTNYGYTF.